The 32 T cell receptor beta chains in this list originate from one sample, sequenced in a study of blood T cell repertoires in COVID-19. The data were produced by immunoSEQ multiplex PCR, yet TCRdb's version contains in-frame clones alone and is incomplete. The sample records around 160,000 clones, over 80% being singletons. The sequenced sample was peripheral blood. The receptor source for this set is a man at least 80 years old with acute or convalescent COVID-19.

The DNA for the CDR3 is TGTGCCAGCAGCGGCCCGGGGATAGGCGCTGAAGCTTTCTTT. Its translation is CASSGPGIGAEAFF. The chain has TRBV7-9 and TRBJ1-1; no clear D gene. With 5 bases removed from V and 6 bases from J, the gap between germline ends came to 16 bases. The CDR3 is 14 residues long. Germline lookup yields CDR1 SEHNR and CDR2 FQNEAQ (reference sequence).

Here the CDR3 reads CASSSGGQDNYGYTF. CDR3 DNA sequence: TGTGCCAGCAGTTCTGGAGGACAGGATAACTATGGCTACACCTTC. The chain couples TRBV6-5 to TRBJ1-2; 7 nucleotides align to TRBD1. Germline CDR1 reads MNHEY; CDR2 reads SVGAGI. This CDR3 spans 15 amino acids. The ends lost 4 bases at V and 1 base at J; junction bases unmatched: 6.

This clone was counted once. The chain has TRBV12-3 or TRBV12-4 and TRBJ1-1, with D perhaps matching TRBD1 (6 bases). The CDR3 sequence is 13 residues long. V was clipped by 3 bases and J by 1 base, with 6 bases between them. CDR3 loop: CASSLGANTEAFF. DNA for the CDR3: TGTGCCAGCAGTTTGGGGGCGAACACTGAAGCTTTCTTT.

Here the CDR3 reads CASSEITGNQPQHF. CDR3 sequence (DNA): TGTGCCAGCAGTGAAATCACAGGGAATCAGCCCCAGCATTTT. The chain carries TRBV7-8 and TRBJ1-5, with D possibly being TRBD1 (6 bases). Trimming removed 6 bases at V and 4 bases at J, with 13 bases between. Germline V lookup: CDR1 SGHVS, CDR2 FQNEAQ. This CDR3 has 14 residues.

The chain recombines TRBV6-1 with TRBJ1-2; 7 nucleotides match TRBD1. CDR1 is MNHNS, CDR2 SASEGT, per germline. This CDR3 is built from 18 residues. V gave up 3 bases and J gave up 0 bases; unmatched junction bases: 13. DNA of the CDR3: TGTGCCAGCAGTGACTACCCTATTACAGGGGACCCTAACTATGGCTACACCTTC. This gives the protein CASSDYPITGDPNYGYTF.

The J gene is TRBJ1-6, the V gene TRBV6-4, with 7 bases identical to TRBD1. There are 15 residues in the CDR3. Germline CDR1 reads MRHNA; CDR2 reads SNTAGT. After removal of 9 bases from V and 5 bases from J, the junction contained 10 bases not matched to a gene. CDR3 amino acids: CASKTSGTDNSPLHF. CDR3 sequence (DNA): TGTGCCAGTAAAACCTCCGGGACAGATAATTCACCCCTCCACTTT.

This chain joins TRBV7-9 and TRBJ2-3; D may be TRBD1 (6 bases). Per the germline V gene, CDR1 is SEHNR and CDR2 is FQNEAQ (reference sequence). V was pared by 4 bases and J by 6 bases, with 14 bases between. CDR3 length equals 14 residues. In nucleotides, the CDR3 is TGTGCCAGCAGCTCCCCATTCGACAGGGATACGCAGTATTTT. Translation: CASSSPFDRDTQYF.

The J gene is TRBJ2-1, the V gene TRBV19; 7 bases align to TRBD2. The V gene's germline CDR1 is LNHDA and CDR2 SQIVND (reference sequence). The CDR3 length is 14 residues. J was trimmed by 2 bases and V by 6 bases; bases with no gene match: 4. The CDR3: CASRDSGPYNEQFF. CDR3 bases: TGTGCCAGTAGGGATAGCGGGCCCTACAATGAGCAGTTCTTC.

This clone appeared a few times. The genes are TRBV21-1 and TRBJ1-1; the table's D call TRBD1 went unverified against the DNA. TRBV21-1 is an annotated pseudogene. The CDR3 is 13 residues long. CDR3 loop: CSTRGRGRTEAFF. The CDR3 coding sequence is TGCTCCACGAGGGGCAGGGGGCGAACTGAAGCTTTCTTT.

The CDR3 DNA sequence: TGTGCCAGCAGGTGGGACATCCTCGAGGAAGCTTTCTTT. Encoded protein: CASRWDILEEAFF. This rearrangement joins TRBV5-5 to TRBJ1-1, with D perhaps TRBD1 (6 bases). Trimming pared 5 bases from V and 8 bases from J, leaving 16 bases between. The CDR3 covers 13 residues. Germline CDR1 and CDR2: SGHKS and YYEKEE (reference sequence). The full variable domain, its missing parts supplied by reference TRBV5-5 and TRBJ1-1, is DAGVTQSPTHLIKTRGQQVTLRCSPISGHKSVSWYQQVLGQGPQFIFQYYEKEERGRGNFPDRFSARQFPNYSSELNVNALLLGDSALYLCASRWDILEEAFFGQGTRLTVV.

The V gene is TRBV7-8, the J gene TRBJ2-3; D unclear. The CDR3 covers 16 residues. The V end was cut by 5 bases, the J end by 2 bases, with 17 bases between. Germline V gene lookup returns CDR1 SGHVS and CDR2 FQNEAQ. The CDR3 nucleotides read TGTGCCAGCAGCCCCATCCAAGCCAGGAACACAGATACGCAGTATTTT. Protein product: CASSPIQARNTDTQYF.

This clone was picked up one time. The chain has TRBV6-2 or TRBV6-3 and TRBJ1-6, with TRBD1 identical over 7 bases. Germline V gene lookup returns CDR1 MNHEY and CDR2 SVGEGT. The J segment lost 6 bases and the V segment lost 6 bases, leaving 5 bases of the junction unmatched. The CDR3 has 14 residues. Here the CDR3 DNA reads TGTGCCAGCAGCCAGACAGGGAGTAATTCACCCCTCCACTTT. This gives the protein CASSQTGSNSPLHF.

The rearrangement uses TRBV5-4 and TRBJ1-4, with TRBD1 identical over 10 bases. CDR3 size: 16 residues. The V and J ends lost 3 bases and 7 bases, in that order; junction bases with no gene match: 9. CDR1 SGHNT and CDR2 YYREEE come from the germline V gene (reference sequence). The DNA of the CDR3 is TGTGCCAGCAGCTCCTGGACAGGGGGTGGGGGTGAAAAACTGTTTTTT. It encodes CASSSWTGGGGEKLFF.

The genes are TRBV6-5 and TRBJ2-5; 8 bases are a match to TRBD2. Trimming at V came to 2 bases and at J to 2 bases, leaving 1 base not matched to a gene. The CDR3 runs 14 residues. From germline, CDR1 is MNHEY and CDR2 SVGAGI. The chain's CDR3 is CASSYAGGQETQYF. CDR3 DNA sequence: TGTGCCAGCAGTTACGCGGGGGGACAAGAGACCCAGTACTTC.

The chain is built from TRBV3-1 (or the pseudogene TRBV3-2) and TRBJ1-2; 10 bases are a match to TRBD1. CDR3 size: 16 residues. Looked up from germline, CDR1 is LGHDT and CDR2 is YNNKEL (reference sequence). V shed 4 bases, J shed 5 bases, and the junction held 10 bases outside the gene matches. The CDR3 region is CASSPQRSGQGYGYTF. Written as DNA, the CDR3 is TGTGCCAGCAGCCCCCAAAGATCGGGACAGGGGTATGGCTACACCTTC.

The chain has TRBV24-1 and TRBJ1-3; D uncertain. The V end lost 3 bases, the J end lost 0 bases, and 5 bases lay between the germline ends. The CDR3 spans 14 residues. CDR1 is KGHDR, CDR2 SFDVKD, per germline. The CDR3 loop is CATSDPLSGNTIYF. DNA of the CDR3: TGTGCCACCAGTGATCCTCTCTCTGGAAACACCATATATTTT.

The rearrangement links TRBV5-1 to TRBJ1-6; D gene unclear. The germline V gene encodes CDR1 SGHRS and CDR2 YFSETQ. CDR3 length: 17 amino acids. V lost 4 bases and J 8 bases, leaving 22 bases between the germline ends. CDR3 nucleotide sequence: TGCGCCAGCAGCAACGGACTGAGGCCGAGGGAGGATTCACCCCTCCACTTT. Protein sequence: CASSNGLRPREDSPLHF.

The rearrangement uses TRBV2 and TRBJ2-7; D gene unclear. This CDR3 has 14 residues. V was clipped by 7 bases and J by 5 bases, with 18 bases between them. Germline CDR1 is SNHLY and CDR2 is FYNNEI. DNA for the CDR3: TGTGCCAGCACCCCTGAGATGTCCGCCCACGAGCAGTACTTC. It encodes CASTPEMSAHEQYF.

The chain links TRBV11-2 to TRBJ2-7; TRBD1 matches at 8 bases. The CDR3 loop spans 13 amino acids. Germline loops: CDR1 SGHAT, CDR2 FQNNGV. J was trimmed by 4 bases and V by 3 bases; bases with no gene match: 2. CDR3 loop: CASSLGDRYEQYF. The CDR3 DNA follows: TGTGCCAGCAGCTTGGGGGACAGGTACGAGCAGTACTTC.

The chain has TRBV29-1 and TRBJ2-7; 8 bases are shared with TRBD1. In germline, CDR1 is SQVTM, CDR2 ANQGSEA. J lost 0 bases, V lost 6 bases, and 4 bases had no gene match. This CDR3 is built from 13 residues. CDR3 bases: TGCAGCGTCCTGACAGGGGACTCCTACGAGCAGTACTTC. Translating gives CSVLTGDSYEQYF.

This chain's CDR3 is CASSDPGGTEAFF. As DNA, the CDR3 is TGCGCCAGCAGCGACCCGGGGGGCACTGAAGCTTTCTTT. The chain combines TRBV5-1 with TRBJ1-1, with a possible D match to TRBD1 (5 bases). Germline assignment: CDR1 SGHRS and CDR2 YFSETQ. Deletions cut 4 bases from V and 4 bases from J, with 11 bases between. CDR3 length: 13 residues.

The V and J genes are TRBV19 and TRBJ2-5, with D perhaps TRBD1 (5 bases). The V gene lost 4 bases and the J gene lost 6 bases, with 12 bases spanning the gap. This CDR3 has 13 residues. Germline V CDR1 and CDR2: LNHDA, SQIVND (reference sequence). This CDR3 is CASSSRDGKTQYF. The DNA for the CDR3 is TGTGCCAGTAGTAGCAGGGATGGGAAGACCCAGTACTTC. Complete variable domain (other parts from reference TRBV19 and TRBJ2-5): DGGITQSPKYLFRKEGQNVTLSCEQNLNHDAMYWYRQDPGQGLRLIYYSQIVNDFQKGDIAEGYSVSREKKESFPLTVTSAQKNPTAFYLCASSSRDGKTQYFGPGTRLLVL.

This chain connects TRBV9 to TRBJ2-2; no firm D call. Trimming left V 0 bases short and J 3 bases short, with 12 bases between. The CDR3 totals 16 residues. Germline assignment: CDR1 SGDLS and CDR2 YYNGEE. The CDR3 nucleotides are TGTGCCAGCAGCGTAGACCCTCGAGTCCACACCGGGGAGCTGTTTTTT. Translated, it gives CASSVDPRVHTGELFF. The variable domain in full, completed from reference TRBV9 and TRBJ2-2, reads DSGVTQTPKHLITATGQRVTLRCSPRSGDLSVYWYQQSLDQGLQFLIQYYNGEERAKGNILERFSAQQFPDLHSELNLSSLELGDSALYFCASSVDPRVHTGELFFGEGSRLTVL.

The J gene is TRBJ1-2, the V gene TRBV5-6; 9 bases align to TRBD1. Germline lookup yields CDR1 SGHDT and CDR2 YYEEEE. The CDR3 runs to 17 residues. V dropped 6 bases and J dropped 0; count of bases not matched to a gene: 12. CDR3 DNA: TGTGCCAGCACCTCCGGGACAGGGCGAAGAACTAACTATGGCTACACCTTC. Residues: CASTSGTGRRTNYGYTF.

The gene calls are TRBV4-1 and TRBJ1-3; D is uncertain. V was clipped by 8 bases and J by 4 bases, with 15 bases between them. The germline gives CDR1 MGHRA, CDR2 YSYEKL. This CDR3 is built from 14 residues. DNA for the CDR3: TGCGCCAGCGCCAGCGGTGGCGCGGGAAACACCATATATTTT. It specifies CASASGGAGNTIYF.

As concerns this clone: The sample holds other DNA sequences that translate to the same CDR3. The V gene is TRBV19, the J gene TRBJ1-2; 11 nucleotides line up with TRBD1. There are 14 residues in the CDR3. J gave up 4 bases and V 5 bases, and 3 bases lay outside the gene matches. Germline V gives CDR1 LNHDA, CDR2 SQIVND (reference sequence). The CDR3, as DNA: TGTGCCAGTAGTCTAGGGACAGGGGGCTATGGCTACACCTTC. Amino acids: CASSLGTGGYGYTF. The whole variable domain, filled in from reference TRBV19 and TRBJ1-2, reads DGGITQSPKYLFRKEGQNVTLSCEQNLNHDAMYWYRQDPGQGLRLIYYSQIVNDFQKGDIAEGYSVSREKKESFPLTVTSAQKNPTAFYLCASSLGTGGYGYTFGSGTRLTVV.

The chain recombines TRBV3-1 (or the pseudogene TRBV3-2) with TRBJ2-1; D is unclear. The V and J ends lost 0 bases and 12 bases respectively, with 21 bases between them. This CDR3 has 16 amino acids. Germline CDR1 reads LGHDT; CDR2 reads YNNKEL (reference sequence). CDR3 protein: CASSQDFAVPQRGQFF. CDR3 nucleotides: TGTGCCAGCAGCCAAGATTTCGCGGTCCCCCAGCGCGGGCAGTTCTTC.

The CDR3 sequence: CASSATGGSYEQYF. The CDR3 nucleotides read TGTGCCAGTAGTGCGACAGGGGGCTCCTACGAGCAGTACTTC. This chain links TRBV19 with TRBJ2-7; 9 bases line up with TRBD1. Germline CDR1 reads LNHDA; CDR2 reads SQIVND (reference sequence). The CDR3 covers 14 residues. The V and J ends lost 5 bases and 0 bases, in that order; junction bases with no gene match: 2.

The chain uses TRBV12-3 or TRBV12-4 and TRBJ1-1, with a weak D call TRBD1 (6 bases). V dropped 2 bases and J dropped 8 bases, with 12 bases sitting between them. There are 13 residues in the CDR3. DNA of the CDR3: TGTGCCAGCAGTTTATGGGGGGGCGGAGAAGCTTTCTTT. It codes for CASSLWGGGEAFF.

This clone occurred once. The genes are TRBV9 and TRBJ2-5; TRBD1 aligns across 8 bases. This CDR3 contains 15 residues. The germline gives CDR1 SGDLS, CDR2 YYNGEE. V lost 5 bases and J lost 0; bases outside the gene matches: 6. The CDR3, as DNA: TGTGCCAGCAGTTTTAGGACAGGGTACCAAGAGACCCAGTACTTC. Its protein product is CASSFRTGYQETQYF.

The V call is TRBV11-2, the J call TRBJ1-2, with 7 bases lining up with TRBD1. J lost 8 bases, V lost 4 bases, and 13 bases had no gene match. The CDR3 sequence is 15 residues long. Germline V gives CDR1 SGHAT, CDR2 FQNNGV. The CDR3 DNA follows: TGTGCCAGCAGCTCTCGGGACAGAACCGTCCACGGCTACACCTTC. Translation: CASSSRDRTVHGYTF. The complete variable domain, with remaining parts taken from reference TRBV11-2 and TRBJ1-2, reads EAGVAQSPRYKIIEKRQSVAFWCNPISGHATLYWYQQILGQGPKLLIQFQNNGVVDDSQLPKDRFSAERLKGVDSTLKIQPAKLEDSAVYLCASSSRDRTVHGYTFGSGTRLTVV.

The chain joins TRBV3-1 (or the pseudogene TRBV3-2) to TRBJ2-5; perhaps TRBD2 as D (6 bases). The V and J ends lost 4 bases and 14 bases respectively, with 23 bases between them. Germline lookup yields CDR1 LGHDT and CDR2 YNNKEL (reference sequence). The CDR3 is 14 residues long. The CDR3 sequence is CASSPGDWASVLYF. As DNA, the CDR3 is TGTGCCAGCAGCCCTGGGGACTGGGCTAGCGTTCTATACTTC.